This is a list of T cell receptor beta chains from one sample in a study of metastatic and nonmetastatic thyroid tumors. TCRdb ran MiXCR on the PCR reads. Here the sample spans about 24,000 clones, around an eighth being singletons. What was sequenced was blood. The receptors were gathered from a female donor with papillary thyroid cancer or a benign thyroid nodule (not recorded which). Some clones in this sample may be carry-over from other donors' samples. Both conserved end residues are part of each CDR3. D genes are given only for firm matches. Clone sizes are given selectively: once, few, many, or a class where the clone is expanded.

d_call clone_size j_call v_call cdr3_nt cdr3_aa
- medium-sized TRBJ2-7 TRBV6-1 TGTGCCAGCAGTGGCCAGCAGGACGAGCAGTACTTC CASSGQQDEQYF
TRBD1 medium-sized TRBJ2-7 TRBV4-1 TGCGCCAGCAGCCAAGAAGGTAGGGGACAGGGGTTCCACGAGCAGTACTTC CASSQEGRGQGFHEQYF
TRBD1 - TRBJ1-2 TRBV6-1 TGTGCCAGCAGACAGACAGGGGGCAGTAACTATGGCTACACCTTC CASRQTGGSNYGYTF
TRBD1 many TRBJ1-1 TRBV20-1 TGCAGTGCTTCGGACAGGGGAAGGACTGAAGCTTTCTTT CSASDRGRTEAFF
TRBD1 many TRBJ1-2 TRBV10-2 TGCGCCAGCAGCCCTTCACAGGGGGGCTATGGCTACACCTTC CASSPSQGGYGYTF
TRBD2 medium-sized TRBJ2-7 TRBV12-3/TRBV12-4 TGTGCCAGCAGTTTAGGAAGACTAGCGGGCTCCTACGAGCAGTACTTC CASSLGRLAGSYEQYF
- many TRBJ2-1 TRBV24-1 TGTGCCACCAGTGATTTGGGGGGAGTTGGATCCTACAATGAGCAGTTCTTC CATSDLGGVGSYNEQFF
- many TRBJ1-6 TRBV12-3/TRBV12-4 TGTGCCAGCAGTCCGTCAGGGGCGGGTAATCCACCCCTCCACTTT CASSPSGAGNPPLHF
TRBD1 many TRBJ2-1 TRBV27 TGTGCCAGCAAGGACAGGGGCACGTTATACAATGAGCAGTTCTTC CASKDRGTLYNEQFF
- many TRBJ1-6 TRBV28 TGTGCCAGCAGTACCCCGGGACACAATAATTCACCCCTCCACTTT CASSTPGHNNSPLHF
- many TRBJ2-3 TRBV30 TGTGCCTGGAGTGTAGAATATGTGGGGGCGCAGTATTTT CAWSVEYVGAQYF
- many TRBJ2-1 TRBV11-2 TGTGCCAGCAGCAGTAGTGGCTACTACAATGAGCAGTTCTTC CASSSSGYYNEQFF
- - TRBJ2-3 TRBV11-3 TGTGCCAGCAGCTTAGTATACTCCGGGACTCGTTCAAAAGCAGATACGCAGTATTTT CASSLVYSGTRSKADTQYF
- few TRBJ1-5 TRBV27 TGTGCCACCTCACCCCAGGGGTCTCTCAATCAGCCCCAGCATTTT CATSPQGSLNQPQHF
TRBD2 many TRBJ2-1 TRBV20-1 TGCAGTGCTGCGACGGGACTAGCGGGAGGTGGCTCCTACAATGAGCAGTTCTTC CSAATGLAGGGSYNEQFF
TRBD2 many TRBJ2-7 TRBV7-2 TGTGCCAGCAGCCACAGTAGCTCAAGCGGGGGCGAGCAGTACTTC CASSHSSSSGGEQYF
- many TRBJ2-4 TRBV12-3/TRBV12-4 TGTGCCAGCAGTTTAAGACTAGGCATTCAGTACTTC CASSLRLGIQYF
TRBD2 many TRBJ2-7 TRBV2 TGTGCCAGCAGTGAACTAGCGGGCCCCTCCTACGAGCAGTACTTC CASSELAGPSYEQYF
- - TRBJ2-6 TRBV6-1 TGTGCCAGCAGTGAAGCATACTATAGGTCGTCTGGTGCCAACGTCCTGACTTTC CASSEAYYRSSGANVLTF
TRBD1 few TRBJ1-5 TRBV2 TGTGCCAGCACGGGACAGTATAGCAATCAGCCCCAGCATTTT CASTGQYSNQPQHF